This T cell receptor (beta chain) was profiled in a study of blood T cell repertoires in COVID-19 (dated by TCRdb to 2018 to 2020). Study-level background: The collaborator samples originated in the United States, Italy and Spain and spanned the acute and convalescent phases of COVID-19. The prospective study material was composed of cDNA or gDNA derived from T cells, B-cell-depleted T cells, or PBMCs. The dataset comprised deeply sampled blood TCRbeta repertoires from subjects exposed to, actively infected with, or recovered from COVID-19. The repertoires were released in a freely available public database meant as a resource for research on the immune response to SARS-CoV-2. The samples were drawn from two sources: the first 160 participants of the ongoing ImmuneRACE study, and 1,000 to 1,500 subjects contributed by 6 global collaborators. Sample metadata almost always included a de-identified subject ID, COVID-19 status, age in years and sex. Where available, HLA class I and class II types were obtained from metadata supplied by the sample provider rather than from assay-based typing. Overall study results and their limits: How much clinical and demographic metadata was included differed by source and by participant, and the metadata was provided uncurated.

TCRbeta CDR3 regions were amplified from genomic DNA by means of the immunoSEQ Assay, a bias-controlled multiplex PCR. As for how the authors treated the data: The number of nucleated cells in each sample was estimated by amplification of reference gene primers within the assay. To quantify the absolute abundance of each unique TCRbeta CDR3 rearrangement, sequence reads were collapsed and filtered. For each sample, productive Simpson clonality was calculated as the square root of Simpson's diversity index over productive rearrangements. TCRdb took this table from immuneACCESS and kept in-frame rearrangements with V and J called. Such tables lack part of the clones; where checked against another copy, unresolved V genes explain under half of the gap, and the rest is unexplained. V and J calls and clone size are given by that table; D and trimming were obtained from the DNA. For this sample the table gives 150,000 to 200,000 clones, of which roughly 86% were detected only once. About 3.5% of the sample goes to the ten largest clones.

The junction shows trimming of 0 bases on V and 3 bases on J, and the gene matches do not reach 8 bases of it. In the germline V gene, CDR1 corresponds to SGDLS and CDR2 to YYNGEE. The CDR3 has 17 amino acids, counting the end cysteine and phenylalanine. Kept here is only the CDR3 DNA, which spans 51 bases and is read in frame from base 1. Points on this clone: The antigen it binds to is not known. Per-base quality was not reported, and no clone a single base away is much larger than it.

The collaborating institutions used their own protocols to collect whole blood in K2EDTA tubes. For TCRbeta analysis, collaborator samples were shipped as frozen whole blood, as isolated PBMCs, or as DNA extracted from either sample type. What was sequenced was peripheral blood. The sequence links TRBV9 to TRBJ1-3; TRBD1 agrees with 8 junctional bases. The receptor's source is a man in his 70s with acute or convalescent COVID-19. The CDR3 region has the sequence CASSVDYSGQDGNTIYF. The bases are TGTGCCAGCAGCGTAGATTACTCGGGACAGGATGGAAACACCATATATTTT.